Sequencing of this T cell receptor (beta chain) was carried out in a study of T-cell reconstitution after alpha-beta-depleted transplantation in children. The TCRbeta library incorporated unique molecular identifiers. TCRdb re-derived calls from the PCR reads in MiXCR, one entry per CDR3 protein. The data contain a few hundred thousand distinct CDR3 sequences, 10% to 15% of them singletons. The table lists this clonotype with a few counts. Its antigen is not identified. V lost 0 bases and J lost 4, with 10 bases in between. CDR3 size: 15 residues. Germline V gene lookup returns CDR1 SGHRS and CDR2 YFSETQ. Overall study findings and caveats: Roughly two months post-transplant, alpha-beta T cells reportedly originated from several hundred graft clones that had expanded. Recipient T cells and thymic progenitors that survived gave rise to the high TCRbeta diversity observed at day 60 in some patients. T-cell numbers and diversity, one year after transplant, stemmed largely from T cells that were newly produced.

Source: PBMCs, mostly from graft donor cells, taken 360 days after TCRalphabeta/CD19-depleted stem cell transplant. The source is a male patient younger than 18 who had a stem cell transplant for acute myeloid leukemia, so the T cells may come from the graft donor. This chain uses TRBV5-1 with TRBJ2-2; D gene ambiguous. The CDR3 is CASSLGGLSTGELFF. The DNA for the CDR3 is TGCGCCAGCAGCTTGGGAGGTCTTTCCACCGGGGAGCTGTTTTTT. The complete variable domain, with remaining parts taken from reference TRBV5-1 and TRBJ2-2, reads KAGVTQTPRYLIKTRGQQVTLSCSPISGHRSVSWYQQTPGQGLQFLFEYFSETQRNKGNFPGRFSGRQFSNSRSEMNVSTLELGDSALYLCASSLGGLSTGELFFGEGSRLTVL.